This T cell receptor beta chain was obtained from a study of T-cell memory formation after mild COVID-19. Looking at the study overall: Across donors, TCR clusters were largely donor specific. Broader study findings: Proof of SARS-CoV-2 specificity was absent for the second-wave clones that crested on day 37. Within pre-infection memory, some responding clones were found, suggesting cross-reactive memory joined.

This clonotype showed up just a few times. Its specificity is not known. TCR alpha and TCR beta cDNA libraries carrying sample barcodes and UMIs came from 5'RACE with constant-segment primers. MiXCR, applied by TCRdb to the 5' RACE reads, yields one record per CDR3 protein. The sample lists roughly 450,000 distinct CDR3 sequences; around a sixth were seen once. The source is an adult woman who had mild COVID-19 (a few samples of this study predate the infection). Cell type and time point are not known. The sequenced sample consisted of PBMCs or a T cell subset sorted from them (not recorded which).

The CDR3 DNA sequence: TGCAGTGCTAGAGGGACTAGCGGAAGCACAGATACGCAGTATTTT. Protein sequence: CSARGTSGSTDTQYF. The rearrangement uses TRBV20-1 and TRBJ2-3; TRBD2 agrees at 10 bases. V shed 1 base, J shed 0 bases, and the junction held 1 base outside the gene matches. The germline V gene has CDR1 DFQATT and CDR2 SNEGSKA (reference sequence). This CDR3 region has 15 residues.